A selection of T cell receptor beta chains follows, all from one sample in a study of T cell responses to AZD1222 COVID-19 vaccine. Measured with immunoSEQ multiplex PCR; TCRdb has only the in-frame clones, and not every one. The repertoire consists of 100,000 to 150,000 clones, with over 75% occurring once and the leading ten covering about 8.3%. The sequencing used peripheral blood, collected on day 0 of AZD1222 vaccination. Every receptor here comes from an adult in good health. Both conserved end residues are part of each CDR3. D genes are given only for firm matches. Expanded clones get a size class; other rows say once, few or many, or leave the size out.

>.|TRBV5-1|.|TRBJ1-1
TGCGCCAGCAGCTTGGGGGCAGGGGACACTGAAGCTTTCTTT
CASSLGAGDTEAFF
>few|TRBV15|.|TRBJ1-2
TGTGCCACCAGCAGAGGGAATGGATGGGGCTACACCTTC
CATSRGNGWGYTF
>.|TRBV7-9|TRBD1|TRBJ2-7
TGTGCCAGCAGCTTGGAACCGGACAGGGGGCTTAGAGAGCAGTACTTC
CASSLEPDRGLREQYF
>.|TRBV19|TRBD2|TRBJ2-4
TGTGCCAGTGGGACTAGCGAGCCCAAAAACATTCAGTACTTC
CASGTSEPKNIQYF
>.|TRBV3-1/TRBV3-2|.|TRBJ1-4
TGTGCCAGCAGCCAAGGCCACCGGGACTCATGTAATGAAAAACTGTTTTTT
CASSQGHRDSCNEKLFF
>once|TRBV6-1|TRBD1|TRBJ1-3
TGTGCCAGCAGTGAAGACCCGGGACAGGGGCTCTCTGGAAACACCATATATTTT
CASSEDPGQGLSGNTIYF
>.|TRBV5-1|.|TRBJ1-2
TGCGCCAGCAGCTTGCGGACAGACTATGGCTACACCTTC
CASSLRTDYGYTF
>.|TRBV19|.|TRBJ2-7
TGTGCCAGTAGTACACAGGAGGGCGAGCAGTACTTC
CASSTQEGEQYF
>.|TRBV7-2|.|TRBJ1-6
TGTGCCAGCAGCTTAGAGGCGGACTATAATTCACCCCTCCACTTT
CASSLEADYNSPLHF
>.|TRBV6-2/TRBV6-3|TRBD1|TRBJ1-5
TGTGCCAGCAGTACCACGACAGGGGGCGATCAGCCCCAGCATTTT
CASSTTTGGDQPQHF
>.|TRBV27|.|TRBJ1-4
TGTGCCAGCAGCTTAACGTACCTTGAAAAACTGTTTTTT
CASSLTYLEKLFF
>.|TRBV12-3/TRBV12-4|.|TRBJ1-2
TGTGCCAGCAGTTTCCGGGGGTGGGGTGGCTACACCTTC
CASSFRGWGGYTF
>.|TRBV6-5|.|TRBJ2-7
TGTGCCAGCAGGGCAGGCTCCCCCCCCTACTACGAGCAGTACTTC
CASRAGSPPYYEQYF
>.|TRBV20-1|.|TRBJ1-4
TGCAGTGCTCGCAGTGAAAAACTGTTTTTT
CSARSEKLFF
>.|TRBV7-2|.|TRBJ2-7
TGTGCCAGCAGTTCCAATAGGGGCGACGAGCAGTACTTC
CASSSNRGDEQYF
>.|TRBV5-6|TRBD2|TRBJ2-5
TGTGCCAGCAGCGAGCGGGGAGAGACCCAGTACTTC
CASSERGETQYF
>.|TRBV18|TRBD1|TRBJ2-5
TGTGCCAGCTCACAACGGACAGGCAACTTGACCCAGTACTTC
CASSQRTGNLTQYF
>once|TRBV28|TRBD1|TRBJ1-6
TGTGCCAGCAGTACTGGGACAGGAGGGGTTTATTCACCCCTCCACTTT
CASSTGTGGVYSPLHF
>.|TRBV27|.|TRBJ1-3
TGTGCCAGCAGTTTTACCTCTGGAAACACCATATATTTT
CASSFTSGNTIYF
>.|TRBV5-4|TRBD1|TRBJ1-2
TGTGCCAGCAGCTTGGCGGGACAGAGTTATGGCTACACCTTC
CASSLAGQSYGYTF
>.|TRBV7-3|TRBD1|TRBJ1-6
TGTGCCAGCAGTCAACCGGGACAGGGTTTCTCCTATAATTCACCCCTCCACTTT
CASSQPGQGFSYNSPLHF
>.|TRBV5-1|.|TRBJ2-2
TGCGCCAGCAGCTTTGGAGGGGGGAACACCGGGGAGCTGTTTTTT
CASSFGGGNTGELFF
>.|TRBV29-1|TRBD1|TRBJ2-5
TGCAGCGTTGGGGCAGGGGGCTGGCAAGAGACCCAGTACTTC
CSVGAGGWQETQYF
>.|TRBV7-9|.|TRBJ2-7
TGTGCCAGCAGCTTAGGGACAAGGGCTTTTGAGCAGTACTTC
CASSLGTRAFEQYF
>.|TRBV6-6|.|TRBJ1-2
TGTGCCAGCACTATAGGGGACTCGGGCTACACCTTC
CASTIGDSGYTF
>once|TRBV27|.|TRBJ1-2
TGTGCCAGCAGTGGATCCCCTCTGACGTATGGCTACACCTTC
CASSGSPLTYGYTF
>few|TRBV28|TRBD1|TRBJ2-2
TGTGCCACCACTTCACCGACAGGGCCAAACACCGGGGAGCTGTTTTTT
CATTSPTGPNTGELFF
>.|TRBV6-1|TRBD1|TRBJ1-6
TGTGCCAGCAGTGCGATTTCGGACAACAGGGGCGGGAATTCACCCCTCCACTTT
CASSAISDNRGGNSPLHF
>.|TRBV11-3|.|TRBJ2-2
TGTGCCAGCACCCGGGGCGGGGAGCTGTTTTTT
CASTRGGELFF
>.|TRBV18|TRBD1|TRBJ2-2
TGTGCCAGCTCACCACTACTATTGGGACAGGGTTCCGGGGAGCTGTTTTTT
CASSPLLLGQGSGELFF
>.|TRBV4-1|.|TRBJ1-2
TGCGCCAGCAGCCAAGGGGTGGCGGACGGCCACTATGGCTACACCTTC
CASSQGVADGHYGYTF
>.|TRBV7-3|.|TRBJ2-2
TGTGCCAGCAGCTTAAGCCAGCAACCCACCGGGGAGCTGTTTTTT
CASSLSQQPTGELFF
>.|TRBV2|.|TRBJ1-1
TGTGCCAGCAGTGCGCAGGGGATCGGGACTGAAGCTTTCTTT
CASSAQGIGTEAFF
>.|TRBV2|.|TRBJ1-6
TGTGCCATACGCATGAACTATAATTCACCCCTCCACTTT
CAIRMNYNSPLHF
>.|TRBV30|.|TRBJ2-7
TGTGCCTTCGACAGGGAGGGCTACGAGCAGTACTTC
CAFDREGYEQYF
>.|TRBV19|TRBD1|TRBJ1-5
TGTGCCAGTAGTCTTAAACGCCCGGGACAGGGGGCGCGTAATCAGCCCCAGCATTTT
CASSLKRPGQGARNQPQHF
>few|TRBV7-8|.|TRBJ2-1
TGTGCCAGCAGCTTCGGGACTGCCGGCAATGAGCAGTTCTTC
CASSFGTAGNEQFF
>once|TRBV4-1|TRBD1|TRBJ1-2
TGCGCCAGCAGCCAGTCCGCGGGACAGCTACTCTATGGCTACACCTTC
CASSQSAGQLLYGYTF
>.|TRBV18|TRBD1|TRBJ1-6
TGTGCCAGCTCACGGGACAGCCTTTCACCCCTCCACTTT
CASSRDSLSPLHF
>.|TRBV5-4|TRBD1|TRBJ1-1
TGTGCCAGCAGCTATCGGACAGGAGAGAACACTGAAGCTTTCTTT
CASSYRTGENTEAFF
>.|TRBV3-1/TRBV3-2|.|TRBJ2-3
TGTGCCAGCAGCCGCGGACCGACAGATACGCAGTATTTT
CASSRGPTDTQYF
>.|TRBV5-6|.|TRBJ1-1
TGTGCCAGCAGCTTCCGGGTAACTGAAGCTTTCTTT
CASSFRVTEAFF
>few|TRBV24-1|.|TRBJ2-1
TGTGCCACCAGTGATCCAGGGCCGGAAAACAATGAGCAGTTCTTC
CATSDPGPENNEQFF
>.|TRBV29-1|TRBD1|TRBJ2-7
TGCAGCGTCCTCTTCCGGGACAGGGAAGCCTACGAGCAGTACTTC
CSVLFRDREAYEQYF
>.|TRBV30|.|TRBJ1-3
TGTGCCTGGAACCGACAAACTGGAAACACCATATATTTT
CAWNRQTGNTIYF
>few|TRBV7-9|.|TRBJ2-7
TGTGCCAGCAGCTTAGGGACCCAGATCGACGAGCAGTACTTC
CASSLGTQIDEQYF
>.|TRBV18|.|TRBJ1-5
TGTGCCAGCTCACCTCCGAATAATCAGCCCCAGCATTTT
CASSPPNNQPQHF
>.|TRBV28|TRBD1|TRBJ1-2
TGTGCCAGCAGTTGGGGGGACAGGTCTAGCTATGGCTACACCTTC
CASSWGDRSSYGYTF
>.|TRBV18|TRBD1|TRBJ1-6
TGTGCCAGCTCACAACTGGGACAGGGGGCTGATTCACCCCTCCACTTT
CASSQLGQGADSPLHF
>.|TRBV28|.|TRBJ1-4
TGTGCCAGCAGTTTGGTGCATGAAAAACTGTTTTTT
CASSLVHEKLFF